One and the same sample provided the 11 T cell receptor beta chains below, sequenced in a study of T cell responses to AZD1222 COVID-19 vaccine. Method: immunoSEQ multiplex PCR; TCRdb's copy keeps in-frame clones and lacks some. The profile shows approximately 170,000 clones, about 86% of them singletons. The sequencing here drew on peripheral blood, taken 28 days after the second AZD1222 dose. The receptors stem from an adult who received the AZD1222 COVID-19 vaccine.

The chain couples TRBV3-1 (or the pseudogene TRBV3-2) to TRBJ1-2; D unresolved. V gave up 1 base and J gave up 1 base, with 4 bases separating them. CDR1 and CDR2 (germline): LGHDT, YNNKEL (reference sequence). This CDR3 has 13 amino acids. CDR3 nucleotides: TGTGCCAGCAGCCAAGGACATAACTATGGCTACACCTTC. Translation: CASSQGHNYGYTF.

CDR3 region: CSVLDRSTYEQYF. CDR3 nucleotides: TGCAGCGTCTTGGACAGGTCCACCTACGAGCAGTACTTC. This rearrangement joins TRBV29-1 to TRBJ2-7; TRBD1 matches 7 bases. The CDR3 totals 13 residues. Germline CDR1 reads SQVTM; CDR2 reads ANQGSEA. V trimming: 6 bases; J trimming: 2 bases; junction bases outside the gene matches: 7.

The V gene is TRBV14, the J gene TRBJ2-7; TRBD2 matches at 8 bases. The V gene's germline CDR1 is SGHDN and CDR2 FVKESK. The CDR3 covers 13 residues. With 6 bases clipped from V and 2 bases from J, the junction kept 3 bases outside the gene matches. The CDR3 is CASSYGGAYEQYF. CDR3 bases: TGTGCCAGCAGTTACGGGGGGGCCTACGAGCAGTACTTC.

This chain links TRBV3-1 (or the pseudogene TRBV3-2) with TRBJ2-1; D might be TRBD2 (7 bases). The length of the CDR3 is 13 residues. In germline, CDR1 is LGHDT, CDR2 YNNKEL (reference sequence). Trimming took 4 bases from V and 9 from J, leaving 13 bases between them. The CDR3 sequence: CASSLGGRGEQFF. The CDR3 coding sequence is TGTGCCAGCAGCCTCGGGGGGCGGGGTGAGCAGTTCTTC.

The chain uses TRBV7-6 and TRBJ2-1; 7 bases agree with TRBD1. Germline values: CDR1 SGHVS, CDR2 FNYEAQ. The CDR3 length is 18 residues. Germline trimming cut 5 bases from V and 0 bases from J; bases unmatched to any gene: 13. The CDR3 nucleotides are TGTGCCAGCAGCACCATCCGACAGGGTCCAAGCTCCTACAATGAGCAGTTCTTC. Translated: CASSTIRQGPSSYNEQFF.

The chain links TRBV19 to TRBJ1-3, with D unclear. The CDR3 runs to 16 residues. Trimming shortened V by 4 bases and J by 0 bases, and 13 bases separated the two germline ends. From germline, CDR1 is LNHDA and CDR2 SQIVND (reference sequence). CDR3 loop: CASSKGDGRSGNTIYF. CDR3 coding DNA: TGTGCCAGTAGTAAGGGAGACGGTCGCTCTGGAAACACCATATATTTT.

The chain uses TRBV3-1 (or the pseudogene TRBV3-2) and TRBJ2-3; 11 bases match TRBD2. Germline CDR1 is LGHDT and CDR2 is YNNKEL (reference sequence). This CDR3 spans 18 amino acids. V shed 5 bases, J shed 0 bases, and the junction held 10 bases outside the gene matches. The CDR3 nucleotides read TGTGCCAGCAGCTTGTACCCGACTAGCGGGGTAAGCACAGATACGCAGTATTTT. Its protein product is CASSLYPTSGVSTDTQYF.

The chain uses TRBV6-5 and TRBJ2-1, with 7 bases matching TRBD1. Germline CDR1 MNHEY, CDR2 SVGAGI. The CDR3 runs 14 residues. The ends lost 7 bases at V and 2 bases at J; junction bases unmatched: 5. The CDR3 here is CASIRDRAYNEQFF. Here the CDR3 DNA reads TGTGCCAGCATCCGGGACAGAGCCTACAATGAGCAGTTCTTC.

The chain couples TRBV3-1 (or the pseudogene TRBV3-2) to TRBJ2-1; 12 bases are a match to TRBD2. Germline CDR1 is LGHDT and CDR2 is YNNKEL (reference sequence). The CDR3 is 15 amino acids. The V gene end was trimmed by 4 bases and the J gene end by 7 bases; junction bases not matched to a gene: 5. Written as DNA, the CDR3 is TGTGCCAGCAGCCCTAGACTAGCGGGGGAGAATGAGCAGTTCTTC. Its translation is CASSPRLAGENEQFF.

The chain links TRBV3-1 (or the pseudogene TRBV3-2) to TRBJ1-5; maybe TRBD1 (5 bases). V was shortened by 3 bases and J by 5 bases, with 14 bases between the two germline ends. Germline CDR1 and CDR2: LGHDT and YNNKEL (reference sequence). The CDR3 covers 15 residues. The CDR3: CASSHSPGADQPQHF. CDR3 DNA sequence: TGTGCCAGCAGCCACAGCCCCGGGGCGGATCAGCCCCAGCATTTT.

V gene TRBV28 combines with J gene TRBJ1-5; no reliable D call. Trimming took off 2 bases at V and 2 bases at J, with 13 bases between the two ends. The CDR3 length is 16 residues. Germline assignment: CDR1 MDHEN and CDR2 SYDVKM. CDR3 nucleotides: TGTGCCAGCAGTTTACAGGTGGGCGCGGGCAATCAGCCCCAGCATTTT. Translation: CASSLQVGAGNQPQHF. Combining the CDR3 with reference TRBV28 and TRBJ1-5 gives the whole variable domain DVKVTQSSRYLVKRTGEKVFLECVQDMDHENMFWYRQDPGLGLRLIYFSYDVKMKEKGDIPEGYSVSREKKERFSLILESASTNQTSMYLCASSLQVGAGNQPQHFGDGTRLSIL.